A selection of T cell receptor beta chains follows, all from one sample in a study of OX40 agonist ivuxolimab in advanced cancers. Profiling relied on immunoSEQ multiplex PCR, and the TCRdb table lists in-frame clones only, not all of them. The table lists under 20,000 clones, roughly nine tenths of them singletons, with about 17% in the top ten. This material consisted of CD4+ or CD8+ T cells sorted from blood, taken in a trial of the OX40 agonist ivuxolimab. The receptor source for this set is an adult with an advanced solid tumor such as melanoma, head and neck, liver or kidney cancer. CDR3s include the opening cysteine and the closing phenylalanine or tryptophan. Fields, in order: V gene, D gene, clone size, J gene, CDR3 protein, CDR3 DNA. The D gene is left open where the match is weak. Where a row states a size, it is once, few, many or the class of an expanded clone; other rows omit it.

TRBV19	TRBD1	-	TRBJ2-5	CASSINGQGAETQYF	TGTGCCAGTAGTATTAATGGACAGGGGGCGGAGACCCAGTACTTC
TRBV10-3	TRBD2	-	TRBJ2-3	CAISEGLAGQTDTQYF	TGTGCCATCAGTGAGGGTCTAGCGGGACAAACAGATACGCAGTATTTT
TRBV4-3	TRBD1	few	TRBJ2-5	CASSQEYGTDKETQYF	TGCGCCAGCAGCCAAGAATACGGGACAGATAAAGAGACCCAGTACTTC
TRBV6-5	-	-	TRBJ2-1	CASSYNLDNEQFF	TGTGCCAGCAGTTACAACCTTGACAATGAGCAGTTCTTC
TRBV7-3	TRBD1	few	TRBJ1-1	CASSLQGAGTEAFF	TGTGCCAGCAGCTTACAGGGGGCAGGCACTGAAGCTTTCTTT
TRBV29-1	TRBD1	-	TRBJ2-3	CSARQGTDTQYF	TGCAGCGCAAGACAGGGGACAGATACGCAGTATTTT
TRBV30	-	-	TRBJ1-1	CAWSRGGTEAFF	TGTGCCTGGAGCCGGGGGGGCACTGAAGCTTTCTTT
TRBV6-1	-	-	TRBJ1-1	CASSEGTKAFF	TGTGCCAGCAGTGAGGGGACGAAAGCTTTCTTT
TRBV19	-	-	TRBJ2-1	CASSIGSGSYNEQFF	TGTGCCAGTAGTATCGGTAGCGGCTCCTACAATGAGCAGTTCTTC
TRBV5-6	-	-	TRBJ2-1	CASSELGSDGGEQFF	TGTGCCAGCAGCGAGTTGGGGAGCGATGGCGGTGAGCAGTTCTTC
TRBV7-2	-	-	TRBJ1-5	CASSLRGQSNQPQHF	TGTGCCAGCAGCTTAAGGGGCCAGAGCAATCAGCCCCAGCATTTT
TRBV27	TRBD1	few	TRBJ2-4	CASSFQPRTGQADKNIQYF	TGTGCCAGCAGTTTCCAGCCCCGAACAGGACAGGCCGACAAAAACATTCAGTACTTC
TRBV6-6	-	once	TRBJ2-2	CASSRPVGGDPGELFF	TGTGCCAGCAGTAGACCCGTAGGGGGGGACCCCGGGGAGCTGTTTTTT
TRBV21-1	-	-	TRBJ1-1	CASSKAEWGPPNTEAFF	TGTGCCAGCAGCAAAGCGGAGTGGGGGCCCCCGAACACTGAAGCTTTCTTT
TRBV11-1	-	-	TRBJ2-3	CASSLSANPTDTQYF	TGTGCCAGCAGCTTATCTGCTAACCCCACAGATACGCAGTATTTT
TRBV5-1	-	-	TRBJ2-5	CASSLGSPAETQYF	TGCGCCAGCAGCCTGGGCTCCCCCGCCGAGACCCAGTACTTC
TRBV29-1	-	-	TRBJ2-1	CSVGQPSSYNEQFF	TGCAGCGTTGGACAGCCGAGCTCCTACAATGAGCAGTTCTTC
TRBV9	-	-	TRBJ2-3	CASSADTTDTQYF	TGTGCCAGCAGCGCCGACACCACAGATACGCAGTATTTT
TRBV6-4	-	-	TRBJ1-2	CASLTPRGRGRGGYTF	TGTGCCAGCCTCACACCCCGAGGCAGGGGAAGGGGTGGCTACACCTTC
TRBV2	TRBD1	-	TRBJ1-4	CASSAGTGVDEKLFF	TGTGCCAGCAGCGCCGGGACAGGGGTCGATGAAAAACTGTTTTTT
TRBV9	TRBD1	-	TRBJ2-3	CASSEGQVRTDTQYF	TGTGCCAGCAGCGAGGGACAGGTCCGCACAGATACGCAGTATTTT
TRBV9	-	-	TRBJ2-5	CASSFTGRGETQYF	TGTGCCAGCAGCTTTACAGGGCGAGGAGAGACCCAGTACTTC
TRBV28	-	-	TRBJ1-5	CASTVHSNQPQHF	TGTGCCAGCACCGTACATAGCAATCAGCCCCAGCATTTT
TRBV5-1	TRBD2	-	TRBJ2-2	CASSLAPTSGRADGELFF	TGCGCCAGCAGCTTGGCCCCCACTAGCGGGAGGGCCGACGGGGAGCTGTTTTTT
TRBV10-3	-	-	TRBJ1-2	CAISEGERKNYGYTF	TGTGCCATCAGTGAGGGTGAGCGGAAAAACTATGGCTACACCTTC
TRBV19	TRBD1	-	TRBJ1-6	CATEGQGNSPLHF	TGTGCCACCGAGGGACAGGGGAATTCACCCCTCCACTTT
TRBV10-3	TRBD1	-	TRBJ2-2	CAISESTGANTGELFF	TGTGCCATCAGTGAGTCGACAGGGGCGAACACCGGGGAGCTGTTTTTT
TRBV13	-	-	TRBJ2-3	CASSSISADTQYF	TGTGCCAGCAGCTCCATTAGCGCAGATACGCAGTATTTT
TRBV6-5	TRBD1	-	TRBJ2-7	CASSYSTGGDGYEQYF	TGTGCCAGCAGTTACTCGACAGGGGGCGATGGCTACGAGCAGTACTTC
TRBV9	-	-	TRBJ2-5	CASSGRNSGQETQYF	TGTGCCAGCAGCGGAAGAAATAGCGGACAAGAGACCCAGTACTTC
TRBV9	-	-	TRBJ2-5	CASSARTPGETQYF	TGTGCCAGCAGCGCCCGGACGCCGGGGGAGACCCAGTACTTC
TRBV18	TRBD1	-	TRBJ1-4	CASSPPGQGGEKLFF	TGTGCCAGCTCACCCCCCGGACAGGGAGGAGAAAAACTGTTTTTT
TRBV6-1	TRBD2	-	TRBJ2-4	CASSEEGGGAKNIQYF	TGTGCCAGCAGTGAAGAGGGCGGGGGGGCCAAAAACATTCAGTACTTC
TRBV5-1	TRBD2	-	TRBJ2-5	CASSLLAGGRETQYF	TGCGCCAGCAGCTTACTAGCGGGGGGTCGGGAGACCCAGTACTTC